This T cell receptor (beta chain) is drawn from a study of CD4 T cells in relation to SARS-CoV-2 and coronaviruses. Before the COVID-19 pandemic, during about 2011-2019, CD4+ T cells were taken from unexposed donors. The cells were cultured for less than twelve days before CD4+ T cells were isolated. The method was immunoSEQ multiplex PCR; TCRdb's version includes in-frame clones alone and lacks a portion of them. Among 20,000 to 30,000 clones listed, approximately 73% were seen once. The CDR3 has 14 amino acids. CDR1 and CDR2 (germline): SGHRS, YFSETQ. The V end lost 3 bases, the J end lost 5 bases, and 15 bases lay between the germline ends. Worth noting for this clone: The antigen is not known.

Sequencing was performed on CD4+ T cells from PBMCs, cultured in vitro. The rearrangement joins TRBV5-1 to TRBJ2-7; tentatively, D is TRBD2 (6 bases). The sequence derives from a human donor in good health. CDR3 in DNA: TGCGCCAGCAGCTACGGACTATTCCAGGACGAGCAGTACTTC. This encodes CASSYGLFQDEQYF. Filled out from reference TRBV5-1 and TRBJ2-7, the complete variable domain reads KAGVTQTPRYLIKTRGQQVTLSCSPISGHRSVSWYQQTPGQGLQFLFEYFSETQRNKGNFPGRFSGRQFSNSRSEMNVSTLELGDSALYLCASSYGLFQDEQYFGPGTRLTVT.